Below, 10 T cell receptor beta chains from the same sample are listed, as sequenced in a study of blood T cell repertoires in COVID-19. TCRdb keeps only in-frame clones here, not all; method: immunoSEQ multiplex PCR. The sample contains 150,000 to 200,000 clones, 83% of which appear only once. Specimen: peripheral blood. These receptor sequences come from a woman aged 80 or over with acute or convalescent COVID-19.

This clone has only a few counts. V usage is TRBV28 and J usage is TRBJ2-1, with TRBD1 matching over 8 bases. V was pared by 3 bases and J by 5 bases, with 6 bases of the junction left unmatched. Germline lookup yields CDR1 MDHEN and CDR2 SYDVKM. The CDR3 sequence is 15 residues long. Here the CDR3 reads CASSFPRTGHNEQFF. CDR3 sequence (DNA): TGTGCCAGCAGTTTCCCGCGGACAGGGCACAATGAGCAGTTCTTC.

This clone has only one observation. V and J are TRBV13 and TRBJ1-1; D unclear. Germline CDR1 reads PRHDT; CDR2 reads FYEKMQ (reference sequence). The V end lost 7 bases, the J end lost 3 bases, and 9 bases lay between the germline ends. This CDR3 is 12 amino acids long. CDR3 nucleotides: TGTGCCAGCACTCGGGGTTACACTGAAGCTTTCTTT. Protein: CASTRGYTEAFF.

This clone has more than one count but fewer than ten. The rearrangement joins TRBV19 to TRBJ2-1; a possible D gene is TRBD2 (6 bases). Germline-derived CDR1 and CDR2 are LNHDA and SQIVND (reference sequence). CDR3 length: 14 amino acids. V dropped 5 bases and J dropped 6 bases, with 14 bases sitting between them. CDR3 amino acids: CASSSGTLLNEQFF. In nucleotides, the CDR3 is TGTGCCAGTAGTTCAGGGACTCTTCTCAATGAGCAGTTCTTC.

This rearrangement joins TRBV5-1 to TRBJ2-5; 8 bases are shared with TRBD1. V shed 0 bases, J shed 4 bases, and the junction held 5 bases outside the gene matches. The V gene's germline CDR1 is SGHRS and CDR2 YFSETQ. This CDR3 has 15 amino acids. The CDR3 reads CASSLGAGGIETQYF. CDR3 sequence (DNA): TGCGCCAGCAGCTTGGGGGCAGGGGGCATAGAGACCCAGTACTTC.

The chain joins TRBV19 to TRBJ2-7, with D tentatively TRBD1 (6 bases). Germline values: CDR1 LNHDA, CDR2 SQIVND (reference sequence). The CDR3 has 14 amino acids. V gave up 6 bases and J gave up 4 bases, with 16 bases separating them. The CDR3 sequence: CASSLPGQIYEQYF. For the CDR3, the DNA is TGTGCCAGTAGCCTACCGGGACAAATTTACGAGCAGTACTTC. Full variable domain (rest looked up from reference TRBV19 and TRBJ2-7): DGGITQSPKYLFRKEGQNVTLSCEQNLNHDAMYWYRQDPGQGLRLIYYSQIVNDFQKGDIAEGYSVSREKKESFPLTVTSAQKNPTAFYLCASSLPGQIYEQYFGPGTRLTVT.

This chain joins TRBV10-3 and TRBJ2-5; a weak D match, TRBD1 (5 bases). The CDR3 extends over 14 amino acids. Looked up from germline, CDR1 is ENHRY and CDR2 is SYGVKD. Trimming left V 4 bases short and J 3 bases short, with 12 bases between. CDR3 coding DNA: TGTGCCATCAGTGGTACAGGAACCAAAGAGACCCAGTACTTC. Its protein product is CAISGTGTKETQYF.

This clone was recorded a few times. V and J are TRBV27 and TRBJ2-7, with TRBD2 identical over 8 bases. This CDR3 region has 14 residues. Germline-derived CDR1 and CDR2 are MNHEY and SMNVEV (reference sequence). J lost 3 bases, V lost 5 bases, and 6 bases had no gene match. Here the CDR3 reads CASSPTRGGYEQYF. The CDR3 region has the DNA TGTGCCAGCAGTCCAACACGGGGGGGCTACGAGCAGTACTTC.

The chain recombines TRBV28 with TRBJ1-5; TRBD1 is a possible D gene (5 bases). Looked up from germline, CDR1 is MDHEN and CDR2 is SYDVKM. Trimming left V 9 bases short and J 7 bases short, with 25 bases between. This CDR3 has 16 amino acids. This CDR3 reads CASSGGSPGNDQPQHF. The CDR3 DNA follows: TGTGCCAGTTCCGGGGGGAGTCCAGGGAATGACCAGCCCCAGCATTTT.

This chain connects TRBV5-6 to TRBJ1-2; TRBD1 matches at 7 bases. Germline V gene data show CDR1 as SGHDT and CDR2 as YYEEEE. Trimming at V came to 4 bases and at J to 4 bases, leaving 10 bases not matched to a gene. There are 15 residues in the CDR3. CDR3 DNA sequence: TGTGCCAGCAGCCGCGGGGGGGACAGCCTCTATGGCTACACCTTC. Amino acids: CASSRGGDSLYGYTF. The entire variable domain, with the rest obtained from reference TRBV5-6 and TRBJ1-2, is as follows: DAGVTQSPTHLIKTRGQQVTLRCSPKSGHDTVSWYQQALGQGPQFIFQYYEEEERQRGNFPDRFSGHQFPNYSSELNVNALLLGDSALYLCASSRGGDSLYGYTFGSGTRLTVV.

This clone has just a few counts. V is TRBV3-1 (or the pseudogene TRBV3-2) and J is TRBJ2-1; TRBD1 matches at 10 bases. V shed 0 bases, J shed 5 bases, and the junction held 4 bases outside the gene matches. CDR3 length: 16 amino acids. Germline CDR1 reads LGHDT; CDR2 reads YNNKEL (reference sequence). The CDR3 here is CASSQEGTGANNEQFF. CDR3 DNA sequence: TGTGCCAGCAGCCAAGAGGGGACAGGGGCGAACAATGAGCAGTTCTTC.